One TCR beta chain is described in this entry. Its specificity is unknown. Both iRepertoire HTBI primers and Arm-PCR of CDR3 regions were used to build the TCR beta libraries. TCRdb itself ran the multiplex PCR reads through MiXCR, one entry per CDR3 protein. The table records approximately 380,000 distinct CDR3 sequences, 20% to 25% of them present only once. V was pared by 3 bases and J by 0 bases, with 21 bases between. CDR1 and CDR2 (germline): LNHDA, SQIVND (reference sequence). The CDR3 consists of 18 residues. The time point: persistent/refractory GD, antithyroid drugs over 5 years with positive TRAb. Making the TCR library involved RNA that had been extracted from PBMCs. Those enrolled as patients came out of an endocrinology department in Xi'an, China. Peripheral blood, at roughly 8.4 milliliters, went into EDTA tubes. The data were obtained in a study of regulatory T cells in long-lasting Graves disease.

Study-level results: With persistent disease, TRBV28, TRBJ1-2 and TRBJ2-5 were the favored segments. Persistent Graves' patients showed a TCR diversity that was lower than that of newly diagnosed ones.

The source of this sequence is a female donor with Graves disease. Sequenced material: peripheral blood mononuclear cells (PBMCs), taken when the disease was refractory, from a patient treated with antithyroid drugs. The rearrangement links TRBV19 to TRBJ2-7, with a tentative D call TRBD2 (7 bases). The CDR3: CASSIIGGGSPSSYEQYF. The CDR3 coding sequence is TGTGCCAGTAGTATCATCGGGGGCGGGAGCCCCTCCTCCTACGAGCAGTACTTC. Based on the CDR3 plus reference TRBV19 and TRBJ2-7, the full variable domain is DGGITQSPKYLFRKEGQNVTLSCEQNLNHDAMYWYRQDPGQGLRLIYYSQIVNDFQKGDIAEGYSVSREKKESFPLTVTSAQKNPTAFYLCASSIIGGGSPSSYEQYFGPGTRLTVT.